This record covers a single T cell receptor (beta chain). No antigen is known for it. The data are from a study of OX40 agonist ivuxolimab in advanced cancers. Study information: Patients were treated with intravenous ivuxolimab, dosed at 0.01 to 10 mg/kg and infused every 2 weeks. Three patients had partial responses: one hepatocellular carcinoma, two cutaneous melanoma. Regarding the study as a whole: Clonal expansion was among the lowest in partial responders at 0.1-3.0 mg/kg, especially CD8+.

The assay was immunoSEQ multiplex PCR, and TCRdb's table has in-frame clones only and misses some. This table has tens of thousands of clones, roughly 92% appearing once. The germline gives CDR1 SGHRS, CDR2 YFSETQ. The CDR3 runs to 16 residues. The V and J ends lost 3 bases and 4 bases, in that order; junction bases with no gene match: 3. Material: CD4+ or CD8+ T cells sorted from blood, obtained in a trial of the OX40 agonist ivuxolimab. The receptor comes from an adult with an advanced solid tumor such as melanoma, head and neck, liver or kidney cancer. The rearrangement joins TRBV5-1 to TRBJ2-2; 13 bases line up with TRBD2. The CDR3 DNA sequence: TGCGCCAGCAGCTGGACTAGCGGGAGTATCACCGGGGAGCTGTTTTTT. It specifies CASSWTSGSITGELFF.